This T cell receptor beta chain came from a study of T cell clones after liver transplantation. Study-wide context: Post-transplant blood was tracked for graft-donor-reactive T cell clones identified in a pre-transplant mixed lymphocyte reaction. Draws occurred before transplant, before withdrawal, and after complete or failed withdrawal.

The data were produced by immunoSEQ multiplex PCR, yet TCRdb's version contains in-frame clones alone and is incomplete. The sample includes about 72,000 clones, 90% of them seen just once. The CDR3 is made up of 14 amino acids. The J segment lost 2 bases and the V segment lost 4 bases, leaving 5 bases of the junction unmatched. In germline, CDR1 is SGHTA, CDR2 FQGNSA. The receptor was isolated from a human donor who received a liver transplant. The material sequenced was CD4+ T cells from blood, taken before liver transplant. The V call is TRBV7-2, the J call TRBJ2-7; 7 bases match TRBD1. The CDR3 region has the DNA TGTGCCAGCAGCTCCGCCGGGACAGCCTACGAGCAGTACTTC. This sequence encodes CASSSAGTAYEQYF.